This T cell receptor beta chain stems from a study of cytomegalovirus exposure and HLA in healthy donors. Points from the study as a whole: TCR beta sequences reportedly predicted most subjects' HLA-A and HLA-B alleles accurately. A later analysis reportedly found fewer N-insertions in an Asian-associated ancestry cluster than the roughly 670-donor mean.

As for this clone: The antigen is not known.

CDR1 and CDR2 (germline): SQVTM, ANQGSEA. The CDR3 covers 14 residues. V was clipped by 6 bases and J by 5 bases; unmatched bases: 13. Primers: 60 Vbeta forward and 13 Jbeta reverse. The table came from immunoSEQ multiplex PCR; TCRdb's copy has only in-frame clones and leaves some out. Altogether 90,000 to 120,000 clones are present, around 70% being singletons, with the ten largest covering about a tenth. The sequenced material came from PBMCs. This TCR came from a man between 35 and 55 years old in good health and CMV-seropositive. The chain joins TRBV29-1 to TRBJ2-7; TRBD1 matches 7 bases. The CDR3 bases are TGCAGCGTCTCCCCCGGGACAGCAGGCGACGAGCAGTACTTC. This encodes CSVSPGTAGDEQYF.